These 17 T cell receptor beta chains were all obtained from the same sample, sequenced in a study of T cell repertoires in ileal Crohn's disease. Profiled with immunoSEQ multiplex PCR; TCRdb holds only in-frame clones, not every one. Of several thousand clones listed, roughly 80% are singletons. Sequencing used ileal tissue. These receptor sequences come from an adult with Crohn's disease.

This clone was seen a few times. Other DNA sequences within the sample encode an identical CDR3. CDR3 coding DNA: TGTGCCAGCAGTGAACCGGGCAATCAGCCCCAGCATTTT. Its protein product is CASSEPGNQPQHF. This sequence joins TRBV2 and TRBJ1-5; D gene ambiguous. The V end was cut by 2 bases, the J end by 2 bases, with 4 bases between. Per germline, CDR1 SNHLY and CDR2 FYNNEI. The CDR3 runs 13 residues.

The chain links TRBV28 to TRBJ1-6; 7 bases are shared with TRBD1. The CDR3 is 14 residues long. V lost 6 bases, J lost 5 bases, and 4 bases stayed unmatched. Germline assignment: CDR1 MDHEN and CDR2 SYDVKM. The CDR3, as DNA: TGTGCCAGCAGGACGACAGGGAATAATTCACCCCTCCACTTT. Its translation: CASRTTGNNSPLHF.

The rearrangement joins TRBV5-1 to TRBJ2-4; 8 nucleotides agree with TRBD2. The CDR3 is 15 residues long. Losses at the gene ends were 0 bases for V and 1 base for J; bases not matched to a gene: 0. CDR1 SGHRS and CDR2 YFSETQ come from the germline V gene. The CDR3 DNA is TGCGCCAGCAGCTTGGGCGGGGGGGCCAAAAACATTCAGTACTTC. Amino acids: CASSLGGGAKNIQYF.

The chain couples TRBV10-2 to TRBJ2-2, with TRBD2 matching 9 bases. There are 14 residues in the CDR3. Germline V gene data show CDR1 as WSHSY and CDR2 as SAAADI. Germline trimming cut 7 bases from V and 4 bases from J; bases unmatched to any gene: 4. CDR3 amino acids: CASKSGGLTGELFF. CDR3 nucleotides: TGCGCCAGCAAAAGCGGGGGGCTCACCGGGGAGCTGTTTTTT.

This chain connects TRBV6-1 to TRBJ2-7, with a possible D match to TRBD2 (6 bases). CDR1 is MNHNS and CDR2 is SASEGT in the germline V gene. The CDR3 loop spans 14 amino acids. V was clipped by 6 bases and J by 0 bases, with 12 bases between them. CDR3 nucleotides: TGTGCCAGCAGGCAACGGGGGAGCTCCTACGAGCAGTACTTC. The encoded protein is CASRQRGSSYEQYF.

This chain links TRBV13 with TRBJ1-2; D gene unclear. CDR1 PRHDT and CDR2 FYEKMQ come from the germline V gene (reference sequence). The CDR3 consists of 12 residues. V was shortened by 2 bases and J by 5 bases, with 6 bases between the two germline ends. CDR3: CASSLPPYGYTF. CDR3 in DNA: TGTGCCAGCAGCTTACCCCCATATGGCTACACCTTC.

V is TRBV14 and J is TRBJ2-1; 11 nucleotides align to TRBD2. The CDR3 extends over 18 amino acids. CDR1 is SGHDN and CDR2 is FVKESK in the germline V gene. V gave up 2 bases and J gave up 1 base; unmatched junction bases: 7. The CDR3 bases are TGTGCCAGCAGCCAACGTAATAGCGGGGGGGCGTCCTACAATGAGCAGTTCTTC. It codes for CASSQRNSGGASYNEQFF.

This clone was observed a handful of times. The chain recombines TRBV6-1 with TRBJ1-2; D perhaps matches TRBD1 (6 bases). The CDR3 is 15 residues long. V was clipped by 6 bases and J by 4 bases, with 18 bases between them. CDR1 is MNHNS and CDR2 is SASEGT in the germline V gene. CDR3 amino acids: CASSEQGGGAYGYTF. CDR3 nucleotides: TGTGCCAGCAGCGAACAGGGAGGGGGTGCCTATGGCTACACCTTC.

V usage is TRBV7-8 and J usage is TRBJ2-3; possibly TRBD2 for D (6 bases). V was cut by 4 bases and J by 5 bases, with 19 bases left in between. Germline lookup yields CDR1 SGHVS and CDR2 FQNEAQ. CDR3 size: 16 residues. The CDR3 sequence is CASSSGPRGFGDTQYF. The CDR3 bases are TGTGCCAGCAGCTCTGGGCCTCGGGGGTTCGGAGATACGCAGTATTTT. The entire variable domain, with the rest obtained from reference TRBV7-8 and TRBJ2-3, is as follows: GAGVSQSPRYKVAKRGQDVALRCDPISGHVSLFWYQQALGQGPEFLTYFQNEAQLDKSGLPSDRFFAERPEGSVSTLKIQRTQQEDSAVYLCASSSGPRGFGDTQYFGPGTRLTVL.

The gene calls are TRBV6-5 and TRBJ2-7, with D possibly matching TRBD2 (5 bases). Trimming stripped 0 bases from V and 0 bases from J, with 6 bases between. The CDR3 loop spans 14 amino acids. Per the germline V gene, CDR1 is MNHEY and CDR2 is SVGAGI. The CDR3 protein is CASSYSRVSYEQYF. The CDR3 bases are TGTGCCAGCAGTTACTCGAGGGTCTCCTACGAGCAGTACTTC.

The chain combines TRBV7-2 with TRBJ2-3; a weak D match, TRBD1 (6 bases). The ends were cut back, 2 bases at V and 0 bases at J, with 9 bases in the middle. CDR3 size: 15 residues. The germline CDR1 and CDR2 sequences are SGHTA and FQGNSA. DNA for the CDR3: TGTGCCAGCAGCTTATGGGGGCAAAGCACAGATACGCAGTATTTT. Amino acids: CASSLWGQSTDTQYF.

This chain's CDR3 is CAWSEGVSYNSPLHF. The CDR3 DNA sequence: TGTGCCTGGAGCGAGGGGGTTTCCTATAATTCACCCCTCCACTTT. The chain links TRBV30 to TRBJ1-6, with TRBD1 as a possible D gene (6 bases). The CDR3 consists of 15 residues. Germline-derived CDR1 and CDR2 are GTSNPN and SVGIG (reference sequence). Trimming pared 3 bases from V and 1 base from J, leaving 10 bases between.

The chain recombines TRBV4-2 with TRBJ2-7, with TRBD2 identical over 13 bases. The CDR3 contains 15 residues. V lost 5 bases to trimming and J lost 5 bases; unmatched junction nucleotides: 6. The germline V gene encodes CDR1 LGHNA and CDR2 YNFKEQ. The CDR3 sequence: CASSELAGGPNEQYF. CDR3 bases: TGTGCCAGCAGCGAACTAGCGGGGGGGCCCAACGAGCAGTACTTC.

V and J are TRBV19 and TRBJ1-1; D is possibly TRBD1 (6 bases). The CDR3 totals 10 residues. The V and J ends lost 10 bases and 6 bases respectively, with 9 bases between them. Germline assignment: CDR1 LNHDA and CDR2 SQIVND (reference sequence). As DNA, the CDR3 is TGTGCCACCAGGGGCTCTGAAGCTTTCTTT. Translated: CATRGSEAFF.

The gene calls are TRBV5-5 and TRBJ1-2; D possibly corresponds to TRBD1 (5 bases). The germline gives CDR1 SGHKS, CDR2 YYEKEE (reference sequence). This CDR3 has 14 amino acids. V was clipped by 4 bases and J by 4 bases, with 14 bases between them. CDR3 in DNA: TGTGCCAGCAGCCAAGAACCGACAGCCTATGGCTACACCTTC. It encodes CASSQEPTAYGYTF.

Only a few counts were recorded for this clone. The chain combines TRBV29-1 with TRBJ2-3; D is unresolved. V was trimmed by 8 bases and J by 3 bases, leaving 15 bases between them. This CDR3 contains 13 residues. Germline V gene data show CDR1 as SQVTM and CDR2 as ANQGSEA. The chain's CDR3 is CSSVDGLTDTQYF. CDR3 DNA: TGCAGCAGCGTTGATGGCTTAACAGATACGCAGTATTTT.

CDR3 residues: CASSQNNRENTEAFF. CDR3 DNA sequence: TGCGCCAGCAGTCAGAACAACAGGGAGAACACTGAAGCTTTCTTT. The chain employs TRBV23-1 and TRBJ1-1; a possible D gene is TRBD1 (6 bases). TRBV23-1 is assigned to the ORF class and has an uncertain function. The V end was cut by 3 bases, the J end by 1 base, with 12 bases between. This CDR3 has 15 residues.